This T cell receptor (beta chain) was sequenced during a study of blood T cell repertoires in COVID-19. Study overall: Sample material is recorded as cDNA or gDNA derived from T cells, B-cell-depleted T cells, or PBMCs.

The CDR3 totals 15 residues. The germline CDR1 and CDR2 sequences are SGHRS and YFSETQ. Trimming took 5 bases from V and 2 from J, leaving 17 bases between them. Here immunoSEQ multiplex PCR was the method, and the copy in TCRdb shows in-frame clones only, minus some. The sample consists of a few hundred thousand clones, 85% to 90% of them appearing once. This receptor was identified in a man aged 55 to 70 with acute or convalescent COVID-19. What was sequenced was peripheral blood. The rearrangement joins TRBV5-1 to TRBJ2-7; perhaps TRBD1 as D (5 bases). CDR3 protein: CASRLGHHPPYEQYF. The CDR3 DNA reads TGCGCCAGCAGGTTAGGACACCATCCACCCTACGAGCAGTACTTC.